This T cell receptor beta chain was profiled in a study of blood T cells in healthy people across ages. Comment on this clonotype: Its antigen is as yet unknown.

The donors, healthy Caucasians from Russia, were aged roughly 6 to 90. The use of a sample-barcoded 5' primer and a J-beta primer mix characterized a second PCR of about 6 to 12 cycles. TCRdb re-derived calls from the 5' RACE reads in MiXCR, one entry per CDR3 protein. The repertoire holds about 730,000 distinct CDR3 sequences, with about 40% as singletons. Study-wide results and limits: When one million T cells were used, diversity estimates were thought to be underestimates. Long-lived donors exceeded aged donors in naive CD4+ cells and diversity.

Germline loops: CDR1 SGHTA, CDR2 FQGNSA. This CDR3 has 13 residues. The sequence came from a woman aged 60-70 years in good health. The rearrangement uses TRBV7-2 and TRBJ2-4; D tentatively fits TRBD1 or TRBD2 (5 bases each). The J call may be wrong; the DNA end is better matched by TRBJ2-7. What was sequenced was blood. CDR3 nucleotide sequence: TGTGCCAGCAGCTATTGGGACGGGAACGAGCAGTACTTC. Amino acids: CASSYWDGNEQYF.